The 20 T cell receptor beta chains reported below all come from one sample, sequenced in a study of regulatory T cells in long-lasting Graves disease. Building the TCR beta libraries relied on iRepertoire HTBI primers, and CDR3 regions underwent Arm-PCR. TCRdb reprocessed the multiplex PCR reads via MiXCR and lists one record per CDR3 protein. Among 430,000 or so distinct CDR3 sequences listed, 21% were seen once. Stated time point: persistent/refractory GD, antithyroid drugs over 5 years with positive TRAb. PBMCs were the source of the RNA used for TCR sequencing. This specimen consisted of peripheral blood mononuclear cells (PBMCs), obtained when the disease was refractory, from a patient treated with antithyroid drugs. Source of these receptors: a female donor with Graves disease.

This clonotype was seen many times. The chain is built from TRBV29-1 and TRBJ2-7; no reliable D call. CDR3 length: 13 amino acids. CDR1 SQVTM and CDR2 ANQGSEA come from the germline V gene. Trimming removed 3 bases at V and 0 bases at J, with 9 bases between. CDR3 sequence reads: CSVDDGYSYEQYF. In DNA, the CDR3 is TGCAGCGTTGATGACGGCTACTCCTACGAGCAGTACTTC.

The chain uses TRBV7-7 and TRBJ2-5; no firm D call. This CDR3 contains 13 residues. From germline, CDR1 is SSHAT and CDR2 FNYEAQ (reference sequence). The V end lost 2 bases, the J end lost 1 base, and 5 bases lay between the germline ends. CDR3 nucleotide sequence: TGTGCCAGCAGCTTAAACCTCCAAGAGACCCAGTACTTC. It translates to CASSLNLQETQYF. The whole variable domain, filled in from reference TRBV7-7 and TRBJ2-5, reads GAGVSQSPRYKVTKRGQDVTLRCDPISSHATLYWYQQALGQGPEFLTYFNYEAQPDKSGLPSDRFSAERPEGSISTLTIQRTEQRDSAMYRCASSLNLQETQYFGPGTRLLVL.

This clonotype was found many times. J is TRBJ2-5 and V is TRBV9; TRBD2 agrees at 9 bases. The germline CDR1 and CDR2 sequences are SGDLS and YYNGEE. CDR3 length: 15 amino acids. V shed 0 bases and J 3 bases; nucleotides not matched to a gene: 3. Here the CDR3 DNA reads TGTGCCAGCAGCGTAGACCCTAGCGGGAAAGAGACCCAGTACTTC. Translated: CASSVDPSGKETQYF.

This clonotype was seen repeatedly, ten times or more. The chain is built from TRBV2 and TRBJ1-1; D gene unclear. V was trimmed by 11 bases and J by 0 bases, leaving 13 bases between them. The germline V gene encodes CDR1 SNHLY and CDR2 FYNNEI. The CDR3 runs 13 residues. CDR3: CAGRRDLNTEAFF. The DNA of the CDR3 is TGTGCCGGACGACGGGATCTGAACACTGAAGCTTTCTTT.

This clonotype was counted between two and nine times. V is TRBV20-1 and J is TRBJ2-7, with TRBD2 identical over 8 bases. The J segment lost 7 bases and the V segment lost 1 base, leaving 6 bases of the junction unmatched. Germline V lookup: CDR1 DFQATT, CDR2 SNEGSKA (reference sequence). This CDR3 comprises 13 residues. The CDR3 coding sequence is TGCAGTGCTAGAGCGGGAGGGCCGTGGGAGCAGTACTTC. It is translated as CSARAGGPWEQYF.

A note on this clonotype: Being one base from a much bigger clone, this may be a read error. V is TRBV6-9 and J is TRBJ2-2; 16 nucleotides align to TRBD2. V dropped 2 bases and J dropped 6; count of bases not matched to a gene: 0. Looked up from germline, CDR1 is MNHGY and CDR2 is SVAAGI. The CDR3 loop spans 16 amino acids. CDR3 sequence reads: CASSYGTSGRAGELFF. The CDR3, as DNA: TGTGCCAGCAGTTATGGGACTAGCGGGAGGGCCGGGGAGCTGTTTTTT.

This clonotype appeared a few times. The rearrangement uses TRBV5-1 and TRBJ2-3; TRBD2 matches 7 bases. The germline CDR1 and CDR2 sequences are SGHRS and YFSETQ. V shed 1 base, J shed 2 bases, and the junction held 1 base outside the gene matches. CDR3 length: 14 residues. CDR3 sequence reads: CASSLLADTDTQYF. CDR3 sequence (DNA): TGCGCCAGCAGCTTGCTAGCGGACACAGATACGCAGTATTTT.

J is TRBJ1-4 and V is TRBV20-1; the D is unclear. The V gene lost 1 base and the J gene lost 8 bases, with 8 bases spanning the gap. Germline loops: CDR1 DFQATT, CDR2 SNEGSKA (reference sequence). The CDR3 is made up of 12 amino acids. In DNA, the CDR3 is TGCAGTGCTAGAGGAACGGGGGAAAAACTGTTTTTT. Translating gives CSARGTGEKLFF.

The rearrangement links TRBV11-2 to TRBJ2-7, with 8 bases lining up with TRBD2. The DNA end is more similar to TRBJ2-1, so the J call may be wrong. Germline CDR1 reads SGHAT; CDR2 reads FQNNGV. The CDR3 spans 15 residues. In nucleotides, the CDR3 is TGTGCCAGCAGCCGGCGCAGCGGGAGTGGAAATGAGCAGTTCTTC. It translates to CASSRRSGSGNEQFF.

This clonotype was recorded only once. The chain combines TRBV7-3 with TRBJ2-1; 12 bases map to TRBD1. J was trimmed by 8 bases and V by 3 bases; bases with no gene match: 8. There are 16 residues in the CDR3. Germline V lookup: CDR1 SGHTA, CDR2 FQGTGA. CDR3 in DNA: TGTGCCAGCAGCTTGGGACCGGGACAGGGGGCTCATGAGCAGTTCTTC. Its protein product is CASSLGPGQGAHEQFF.

The chain uses TRBV27 and TRBJ1-1; maybe TRBD1 (6 bases). Germline CDR1 reads MNHEY; CDR2 reads SMNVEV (reference sequence). CDR3 length: 14 residues. Trimming cost V 5 bases and J 5 bases, with 15 bases left between them. DNA for the CDR3: TGTGCCAGCAGTCGTGGGGGGCGGAGAACTGAAGCTTTCTTT. As protein: CASSRGGRRTEAFF.

This clonotype was detected many times. V and J are TRBV19 and TRBJ1-5; a possible D gene is TRBD1 (6 bases). CDR3 length: 13 amino acids. CDR1 and CDR2 (germline): LNHDA, SQIVND (reference sequence). V lost 7 bases and J 5 bases, leaving 12 bases between the germline ends. The CDR3 loop reads CASTTGSYQPQHF. CDR3 nucleotides: TGTGCCAGTACTACAGGGTCCTATCAGCCCCAGCATTTT.

Only a few counts were recorded for this clonotype. J is TRBJ2-4 and V is TRBV20-1, with 8 bases fitting TRBD2. Trimming at V came to 3 bases and at J to 2 bases, leaving 6 bases not matched to a gene. The CDR3 runs to 15 residues. Germline CDR1 and CDR2: DFQATT and SNEGSKA (reference sequence). The CDR3, as DNA: TGCAGTGCTAGGTTAGCGGGAATGACCAAAAACATTCAGTACTTC. Protein product: CSARLAGMTKNIQYF.

In this sample, this clonotype turned up many times. The chain uses TRBV2 and TRBJ2-1, with D uncertain. V lost 1 base and J lost 0, with 10 bases in between. CDR3 size: 16 residues. Germline loops: CDR1 SNHLY, CDR2 FYNNEI. The CDR3 DNA sequence: TGTGCCAGCAGTGAAGTTGGCTATGGCTCCTACAATGAGCAGTTCTTC. As protein: CASSEVGYGSYNEQFF.

This clonotype was counted only a few times. The chain couples TRBV14 to TRBJ2-7, with D unclear. The CDR3 extends over 13 amino acids. V was shortened by 1 base and J by 6 bases, with 10 bases between the two germline ends. Looked up from germline, CDR1 is SGHDN and CDR2 is FVKESK. The CDR3 sequence is CASSQVKGIEQYF. As DNA, the CDR3 is TGTGCCAGCAGCCAAGTAAAAGGGATCGAGCAGTACTTC.

The chain carries TRBV24-1 and TRBJ2-3, with 15 nucleotides matching TRBD2. CDR1 is KGHDR, CDR2 SFDVKD, per germline. This CDR3 has 17 amino acids. The trim removed 4 bases at V and 3 bases at J, leaving 4 bases unmatched. The CDR3 reads CATSDPGLAGGTDTQYF. The CDR3 DNA follows: TGTGCCACCAGTGACCCGGGACTAGCGGGAGGTACAGATACGCAGTATTTT.

A few counts support this clonotype. V gene TRBV20-1 combines with J gene TRBJ2-5, with D hard to call. Per the germline V gene, CDR1 is DFQATT and CDR2 is SNEGSKA (reference sequence). The CDR3 has 11 amino acids. Trimming removed 4 bases from V and 2 bases from J, with 5 bases in between. CDR3 region: CSATDQETQYF. CDR3 sequence (DNA): TGCAGTGCTACTGATCAAGAGACCCAGTACTTC.

CDR3 sequence: CSARVGGSSGGEKLFF. The CDR3, as DNA: TGCAGTGCTAGAGTGGGGGGGTCCTCCGGGGGTGAAAAACTGTTTTTT. The chain couples TRBV20-1 to TRBJ1-4, with D tentatively TRBD1 (5 bases). The V end was cut by 1 base, the J end by 7 bases, with 19 bases between. This CDR3 has 16 residues. The germline CDR1 and CDR2 sequences are DFQATT and SNEGSKA (reference sequence).

Of note for this clonotype: Because it lacks the conserved phenylalanine or tryptophan at the end, this CDR3 is likely a read error. The chain uses TRBV28 and TRBJ2-7; possible D gene TRBD1, 6 bases. V was shortened by 6 bases and J by 3 bases, with 18 bases between the two germline ends. Germline assignment: CDR1 MDHEN and CDR2 SYDVKM. This CDR3 is built from 15 residues. CDR3 region: CASSSYTGMYYEQYL. The DNA for the CDR3 is TGTGCCAGCAGCTCCTACACAGGGATGTACTACGAGCAGTACCTC.

This clonotype was counted many times. The chain has TRBV20-1 and TRBJ1-1; TRBD1 matches 7 bases. The length of the CDR3 is 12 residues. Trimming cost V 6 bases and J 5 bases; bases outside gene matches: 6. The germline V gene has CDR1 DFQATT and CDR2 SNEGSKA (reference sequence). The CDR3 loop is CSAGQLGTEAFF. Written as DNA, the CDR3 is TGCAGTGCGGGACAGCTGGGGACTGAAGCTTTCTTT.